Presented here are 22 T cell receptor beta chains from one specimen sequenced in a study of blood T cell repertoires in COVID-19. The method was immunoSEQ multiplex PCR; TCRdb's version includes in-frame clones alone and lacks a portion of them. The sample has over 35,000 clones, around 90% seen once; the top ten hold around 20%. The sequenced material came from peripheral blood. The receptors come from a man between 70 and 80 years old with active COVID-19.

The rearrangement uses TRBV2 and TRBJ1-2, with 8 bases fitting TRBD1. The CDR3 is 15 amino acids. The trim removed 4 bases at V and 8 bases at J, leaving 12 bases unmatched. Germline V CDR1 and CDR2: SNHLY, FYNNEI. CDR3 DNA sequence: TGTGCCAGCAGTGGAATAGGACAGGGAATGGGCGGCTACACCTTC. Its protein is CASSGIGQGMGGYTF.

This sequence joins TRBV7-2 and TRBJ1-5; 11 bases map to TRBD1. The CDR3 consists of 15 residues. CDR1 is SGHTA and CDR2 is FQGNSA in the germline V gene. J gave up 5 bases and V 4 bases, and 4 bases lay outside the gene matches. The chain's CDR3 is CASSSRTGGDQPQHF. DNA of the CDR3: TGTGCCAGCAGCTCCCGGACAGGGGGCGATCAGCCCCAGCATTTT.

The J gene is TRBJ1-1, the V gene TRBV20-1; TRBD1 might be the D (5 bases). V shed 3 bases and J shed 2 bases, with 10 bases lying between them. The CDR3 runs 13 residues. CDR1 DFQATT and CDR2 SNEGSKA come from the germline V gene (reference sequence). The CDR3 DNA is TGCAGTGCTAGTAAGGGGACTAACACTGAAGCTTTCTTT. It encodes CSASKGTNTEAFF.

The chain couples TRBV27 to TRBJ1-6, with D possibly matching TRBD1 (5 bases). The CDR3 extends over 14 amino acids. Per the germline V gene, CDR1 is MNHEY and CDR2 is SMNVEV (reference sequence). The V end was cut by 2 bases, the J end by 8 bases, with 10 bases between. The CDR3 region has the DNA TGTGCCAGCAGTTTAGCAGGGCTCCATTCACCCCTCCACTTT. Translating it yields CASSLAGLHSPLHF.

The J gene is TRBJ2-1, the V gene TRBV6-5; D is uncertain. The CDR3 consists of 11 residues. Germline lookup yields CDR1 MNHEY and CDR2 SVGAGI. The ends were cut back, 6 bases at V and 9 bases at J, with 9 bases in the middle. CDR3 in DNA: TGTGCCAGCAGGGGTCCAGGTGAGCAGTTCTTC. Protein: CASRGPGEQFF.

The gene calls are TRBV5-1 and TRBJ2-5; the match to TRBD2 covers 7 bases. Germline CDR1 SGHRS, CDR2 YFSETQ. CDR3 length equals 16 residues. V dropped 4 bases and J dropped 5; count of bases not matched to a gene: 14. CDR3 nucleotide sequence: TGCGCCAGCAGCCCGCCGGGGGGTGGGCTAGGGGAGACCCAGTACTTC. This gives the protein CASSPPGGGLGETQYF.

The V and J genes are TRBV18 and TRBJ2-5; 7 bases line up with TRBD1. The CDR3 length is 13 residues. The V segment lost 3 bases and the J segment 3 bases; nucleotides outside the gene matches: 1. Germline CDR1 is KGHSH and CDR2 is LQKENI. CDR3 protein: CASSPGTEETQYF. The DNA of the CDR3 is TGTGCCAGCTCACCCGGGACAGAAGAGACCCAGTACTTC.

The CDR3 DNA follows: TGTGCCAGCTCACCCGGTGACAGGACCTACGAGCAGTACTTC. It specifies CASSPGDRTYEQYF. The chain recombines TRBV18 with TRBJ2-7, with a weak D call TRBD1 (6 bases). Trimming stripped 3 bases from V and 2 bases from J, with 11 bases between. Germline V gene sequence: CDR1 KGHSH, CDR2 LQKENI. The length of the CDR3 is 14 residues. The entire variable domain, with the rest obtained from reference TRBV18 and TRBJ2-7, is as follows: NAGVMQNPRHLVRRRGQEARLRCSPMKGHSHVYWYRQLPEEGLKFMVYLQKENIIDESGMPKERFSAEFPKEGPSILRIQQVVRGDSAAYFCASSPGDRTYEQYFGPGTRLTVT.

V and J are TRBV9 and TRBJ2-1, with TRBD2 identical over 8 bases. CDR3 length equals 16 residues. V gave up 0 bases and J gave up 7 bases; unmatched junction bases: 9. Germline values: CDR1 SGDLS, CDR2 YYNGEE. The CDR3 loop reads CASSVGGLVGGNEQFF. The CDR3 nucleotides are TGTGCCAGCAGCGTAGGGGGACTAGTGGGAGGAAATGAGCAGTTCTTC.

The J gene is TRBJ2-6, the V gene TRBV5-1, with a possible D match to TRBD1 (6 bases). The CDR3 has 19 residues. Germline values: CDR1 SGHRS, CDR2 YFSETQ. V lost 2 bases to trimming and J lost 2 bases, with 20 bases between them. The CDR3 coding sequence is TGCGCCAGCAGCTTCCCTGTAGACAGGAGGAGTACTGGGGCCAACGTCCTGACTTTC. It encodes CASSFPVDRRSTGANVLTF.

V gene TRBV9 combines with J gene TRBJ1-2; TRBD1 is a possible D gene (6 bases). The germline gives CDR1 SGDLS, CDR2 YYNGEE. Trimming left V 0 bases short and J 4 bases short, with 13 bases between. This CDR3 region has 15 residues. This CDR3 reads CASSVAQGGGYGYTF. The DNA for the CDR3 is TGTGCCAGCAGCGTAGCTCAGGGAGGGGGCTATGGCTACACCTTC.

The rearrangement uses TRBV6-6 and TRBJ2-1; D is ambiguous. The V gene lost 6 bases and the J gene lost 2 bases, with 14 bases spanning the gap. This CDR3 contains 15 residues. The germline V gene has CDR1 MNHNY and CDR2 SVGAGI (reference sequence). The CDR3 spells CASSRPFQTYNEQFF. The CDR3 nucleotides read TGTGCCAGCAGCCGACCATTCCAAACCTACAATGAGCAGTTCTTC.

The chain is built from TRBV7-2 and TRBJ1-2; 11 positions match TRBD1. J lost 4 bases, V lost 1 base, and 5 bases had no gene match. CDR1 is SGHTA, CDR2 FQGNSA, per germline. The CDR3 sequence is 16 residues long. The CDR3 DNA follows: TGTGCCAGCAGCTTAGGGACAGGGGGCAGGGGCTATGGCTACACCTTC. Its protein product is CASSLGTGGRGYGYTF.

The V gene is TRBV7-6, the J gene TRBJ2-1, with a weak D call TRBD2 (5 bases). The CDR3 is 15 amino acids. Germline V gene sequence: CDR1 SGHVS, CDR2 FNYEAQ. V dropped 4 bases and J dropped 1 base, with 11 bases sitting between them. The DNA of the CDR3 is TGTGCCAGCAGCTGGGCCAGCGGATCCTACAATGAGCAGTTCTTC. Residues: CASSWASGSYNEQFF.

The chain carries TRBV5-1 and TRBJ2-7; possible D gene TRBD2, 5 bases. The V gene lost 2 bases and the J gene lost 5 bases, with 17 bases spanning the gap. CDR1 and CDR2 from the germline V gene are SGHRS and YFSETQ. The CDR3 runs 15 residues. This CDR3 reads CASSLRSRGRDEQYF. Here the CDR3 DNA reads TGCGCCAGCAGCTTACGTAGTCGGGGTCGGGACGAGCAGTACTTC.

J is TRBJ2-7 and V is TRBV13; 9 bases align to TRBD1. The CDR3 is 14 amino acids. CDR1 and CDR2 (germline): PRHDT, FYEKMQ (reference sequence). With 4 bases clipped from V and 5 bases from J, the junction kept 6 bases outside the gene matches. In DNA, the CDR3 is TGTGCCAGCAGCTCTTACAGGGGGCACGACGAGCAGTACTTC. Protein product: CASSSYRGHDEQYF.

CDR3 coding DNA: TGTGCCAGCAGCCTTGACAGGGAAACTGAAGCTTTCTTT. Translating it yields CASSLDRETEAFF. The chain has TRBV2 and TRBJ1-1; 7 nucleotides align to TRBD1. The CDR3 runs to 13 residues. The V segment lost 6 bases and the J segment 5 bases; nucleotides outside the gene matches: 6. Per germline, CDR1 SNHLY and CDR2 FYNNEI.

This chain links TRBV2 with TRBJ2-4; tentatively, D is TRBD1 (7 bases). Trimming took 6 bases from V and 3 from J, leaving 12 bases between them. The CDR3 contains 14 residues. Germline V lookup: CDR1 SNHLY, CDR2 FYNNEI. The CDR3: CASSGGQLKNIQYF. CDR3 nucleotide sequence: TGTGCCAGCAGCGGGGGACAGCTCAAAAACATTCAGTACTTC. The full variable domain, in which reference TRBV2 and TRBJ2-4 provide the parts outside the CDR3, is EPEVTQTPSHQVTQMGQEVILRCVPISNHLYFYWYRQILGQKVEFLVSFYNNEISEKSEIFDDQFSVERPDGSNFTLKIRSTKLEDSAMYFCASSGGQLKNIQYFGAGTRLSVL.

Written as DNA, the CDR3 is TGTGCCAGTAGTATACGGACAGCTAACTATGGCTACACCTTC. Its translation is CASSIRTANYGYTF. The chain couples TRBV19 to TRBJ1-2, with TRBD1 as a possible D gene (6 bases). With 2 bases removed from V and 0 bases from J, the gap between germline ends came to 7 bases. Germline V lookup: CDR1 LNHDA, CDR2 SQIVND (reference sequence). CDR3 length equals 14 residues.

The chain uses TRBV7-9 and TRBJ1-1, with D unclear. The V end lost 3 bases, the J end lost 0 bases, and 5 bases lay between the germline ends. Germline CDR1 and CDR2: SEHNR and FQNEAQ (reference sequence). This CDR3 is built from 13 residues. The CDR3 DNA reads TGTGCCAGCAGCTTCTCTTTGAACACTGAAGCTTTCTTT. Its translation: CASSFSLNTEAFF.

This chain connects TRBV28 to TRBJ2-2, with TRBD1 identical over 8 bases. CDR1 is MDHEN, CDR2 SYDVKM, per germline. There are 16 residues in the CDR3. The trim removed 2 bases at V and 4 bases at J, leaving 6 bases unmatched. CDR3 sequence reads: CASSLTGQAPTGELFF. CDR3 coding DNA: TGTGCCAGCAGTTTAACGGGACAGGCCCCCACCGGGGAGCTGTTTTTT.

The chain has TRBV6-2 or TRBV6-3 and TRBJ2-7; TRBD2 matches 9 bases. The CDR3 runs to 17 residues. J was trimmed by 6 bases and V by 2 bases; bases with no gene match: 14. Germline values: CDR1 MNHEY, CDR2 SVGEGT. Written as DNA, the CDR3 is TGTGCCAGCAGTTACCCTAGACGTGGCGGGAGGGCGGGCGAGCAGTACTTC. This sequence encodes CASSYPRRGGRAGEQYF.